The entry that follows covers one TCR beta chain sequence. Antigen specificity is unknown. Amplified TCR beta CDR3 regions derived from RNA transcripts. An initial round of RT-PCR targeting the TCR CDR3 relied on the HTBI primer set. TCRdb processed the multiplex PCR reads anew with MiXCR; each CDR3 protein has one entry. The data show hundreds of thousands of distinct CDR3 sequences, 14% seen once. These data belong to a study of T cells in Graves' hyperthyroidism and ophthalmopathy. Findings and limits, study-wide: Most thyroid clonotypes with frequency above 0.001 were detected in blood.

Patients showing uncontrolled infection, other autoimmune disease, pregnancy or lactation were ineligible. CDR1 is SGDLS, CDR2 YYNGEE, per germline. CDR3 length: 14 amino acids. V lost 4 bases to trimming and J lost 6 bases, with 15 bases between them. Specimen: blood. The sequence derives from a woman between 18 and 29 years old with Graves' hyperthyroidism. This chain links TRBV9 with TRBJ2-3; D possibly uses TRBD1 or TRBD2 (5 bases each). This chain's CDR3 is CASSRARDADTQYF. For the CDR3, the DNA is TGTGCCAGCAGCCGGGCCCGGGACGCGGATACGCAGTATTTT.